This passage covers 7 T cell receptor beta chains from one sample sequenced in a study of blood T cells in healthy people across ages. Together with a sample-barcoded 5' primer, a J-beta primer mix was included in a second PCR lasting about 7 to 11 cycles. TCRdb reprocessed the 5' RACE reads via MiXCR and lists one record per CDR3 protein. Of over 1,200,000 distinct CDR3 sequences listed, around 59% are singletons. Material: blood. The receptors come from a man younger than 35 in good health.

The table lists this clonotype with a few counts. This chain uses TRBV5-1 with TRBJ1-1; tentative D call: TRBD1 (5 bases). The ends were cut back, 7 bases at V and 3 bases at J, with 16 bases in the middle. The CDR3 sequence is 14 residues long. Germline V CDR1 and CDR2: SGHRS, YFSETQ. For the CDR3, the DNA is TGCGCCAGCCGAAAAAGGAGAGGGGACACTGAAGCTTTCTTT. Translated, it gives CASRKRRGDTEAFF.

The V and J genes are TRBV5-6 and TRBJ2-2; possibly TRBD2 for D (6 bases). Germline V gene lookup returns CDR1 SGHDT and CDR2 YYEEEE. V was pared by 4 bases and J by 1 base, with 14 bases between. This CDR3 has 16 amino acids. The CDR3 is CASSPSRSGNTGELFF. The CDR3 DNA sequence: TGTGCCAGCAGCCCTAGCCGTAGCGGGAACACCGGGGAGCTGTTTTTT.

This clonotype was observed a handful of times. The chain recombines TRBV4-3 with TRBJ1-6; no clear D. Trimming stripped 0 bases from V and 8 bases from J, with 11 bases between. CDR3 length: 15 amino acids. Per the germline V gene, CDR1 is LGHNA and CDR2 is YSLEER. The CDR3 DNA follows: TGCGCCAGCAGCCAAGAGCGTGGCCGTTATTCACCCCTCCACTTT. It is translated as CASSQERGRYSPLHF.

This clonotype was seen more than once but under ten times. This chain joins TRBV29-1 and TRBJ2-7; D is perhaps TRBD2 (6 bases). Germline CDR1 reads SQVTM; CDR2 reads ANQGSEA. CDR3 size: 11 residues. The CDR3 is CSGGSVYEQYF. The CDR3, as DNA: TGCAGTGGGGGGTCGGTCTACGAGCAGTACTTC.

The V gene is TRBV18, the J gene TRBJ1-2, with a tentative D call TRBD1 (6 bases). Germline V gene data show CDR1 as KGHSH and CDR2 as LQKENI. The germline V and J ends were trimmed by 4 bases and 3 bases, with 15 bases remaining between them. The CDR3 is 15 residues long. The CDR3 DNA follows: TGTGCCAGCTCACTCGGGACAAGGAGACACTATGGCTACACCTTC. It is translated as CASSLGTRRHYGYTF.

This clonotype has a handful of counts. The chain is built from TRBV9 and TRBJ1-2, with D unresolved. Trimming took off 5 bases at V and 0 bases at J, with 11 bases between the two ends. The CDR3 sequence is 14 residues long. Germline loops: CDR1 SGDLS, CDR2 YYNGEE. CDR3 DNA sequence: TGTGCCAGCAGAGGACGGGCCTCTAACTATGGCTACACCTTC. Translation: CASRGRASNYGYTF. Full variable domain (missing parts from reference TRBV9 and TRBJ1-2): DSGVTQTPKHLITATGQRVTLRCSPRSGDLSVYWYQQSLDQGLQFLIQYYNGEERAKGNILERFSAQQFPDLHSELNLSSLELGDSALYFCASRGRASNYGYTFGSGTRLTVV.

This clonotype was seen only a few times. This chain links TRBV29-1 with TRBJ2-3, with D possibly being TRBD2 (5 bases). CDR3 size: 15 residues. Per germline, CDR1 SQVTM and CDR2 ANQGSEA. Trimming removed 1 base from V and 0 bases from J, with 11 bases in between. CDR3 bases: TGCAGCGTTGAAGGACGGGGTGCTAGCACAGATACGCAGTATTTT. This sequence encodes CSVEGRGASTDTQYF.